The 8 T cell receptor beta chains presented below share a single source sample, sequenced in a study of neoadjuvant anti-PD-1 for oral cavity cancer. Generated by immunoSEQ multiplex PCR, the TCRdb table keeps only in-frame clones and is missing some. The table includes 14,000 to 15,000 clones, roughly 40% detected once. Time point denoted: after neoadjuvant nivolumab, at surgical resection. The starting material was tumor tissue, obtained after nivolumab (anti-PD-1) treatment. These TCRs come from a person between 40 and 85 years old with oral cavity squamous cell carcinoma.

This chain joins TRBV7-2 and TRBJ2-1; 10 bases align to TRBD1. The CDR3 sequence is 16 residues long. V lost 1 base to trimming and J lost 6 bases; unmatched junction nucleotides: 6. Germline lookup yields CDR1 SGHTA and CDR2 FQGNSA. The CDR3 DNA follows: TGTGCCAGCAGCTTAGTAGGCTGGGACAGGGGCAATGAGCAGTTCTTC. Translating gives CASSLVGWDRGNEQFF.

The gene calls are TRBV7-3 and TRBJ2-3, with D unclear. V was pared by 1 base and J by 2 bases, with 13 bases between. This CDR3 has 16 amino acids. The germline V gene has CDR1 SGHTA and CDR2 FQGTGA. The CDR3 is CASSLRSGLATDTQYF. DNA for the CDR3: TGTGCCAGCAGCTTAAGGTCCGGTTTAGCCACAGATACGCAGTATTTT.

This rearrangement joins TRBV10-3 to TRBJ1-6; no clear D gene. Germline assignment: CDR1 ENHRY and CDR2 SYGVKD. The germline V and J ends were trimmed by 6 bases and 7 bases, with 13 bases remaining between them. This CDR3 contains 14 residues. The CDR3 region is CAISSGISNSPLHF. The CDR3 region has the DNA TGTGCCATCAGCTCCGGGATATCAAATTCACCCCTCCACTTT.

The chain carries TRBV29-1 and TRBJ2-1; 8 bases align to TRBD1. V gave up 3 bases and J gave up 7 bases; unmatched junction bases: 11. CDR1 and CDR2 from the germline V gene are SQVTM and ANQGSEA. The CDR3 length is 15 residues. The DNA of the CDR3 is TGCAGCGTTGAGGGCGCCCAGGGGGCATGGAATGAGCAGTTCTTC. It encodes CSVEGAQGAWNEQFF.

The genes are TRBV4-3 and TRBJ1-5, with D perhaps matching TRBD1 (5 bases). Germline V gene data show CDR1 as LGHNA and CDR2 as YSLEER. The ends were cut back, 0 bases at V and 0 bases at J, with 9 bases in the middle. The CDR3 has 16 residues. The CDR3: CASSQDPGNSNQPQHF. The CDR3 DNA is TGCGCCAGCAGCCAAGATCCAGGGAATAGCAATCAGCCCCAGCATTTT.

This sequence joins TRBV4-3 and TRBJ2-5; a possible D gene is TRBD2 (7 bases). The CDR3 consists of 15 residues. The V and J ends lost 0 bases and 5 bases respectively, with 13 bases between them. Germline lookup yields CDR1 LGHNA and CDR2 YSLEER. The CDR3 spells CASSQEWGGGETQYF. The DNA of the CDR3 is TGCGCCAGCAGCCAAGAGTGGGGCGGGGGCGAGACCCAGTACTTC.

The chain is built from TRBV7-9 and TRBJ2-5; TRBD1 agrees at 8 bases. Trimming cost V 1 base and J 5 bases; bases outside gene matches: 12. The CDR3 is 17 residues long. CDR1 and CDR2 from the germline V gene are SEHNR and FQNEAQ (reference sequence). The CDR3 region is CASSLESGAGGRETQYF. The DNA for the CDR3 is TGTGCCAGCAGCTTAGAGTCGGGCGCAGGGGGCAGGGAGACCCAGTACTTC.

The rearrangement links TRBV9 to TRBJ1-2; D is perhaps TRBD1 (6 bases). The V gene lost 3 bases and the J gene lost 4 bases, with 16 bases spanning the gap. The germline V gene encodes CDR1 SGDLS and CDR2 YYNGEE. The CDR3 contains 15 residues. The CDR3 loop reads CASSGPEGGSYGYTF. The CDR3 nucleotides read TGTGCCAGCAGCGGGCCGGAGGGGGGCTCCTATGGCTACACCTTC.